This T cell receptor (beta chain) was obtained from a study of blood T cell repertoires in COVID-19. Background on the study: Italy, Spain and the United States were the sources of the convalescent and acute COVID-19 samples.

In the authors' workflow: Cell counts per sample came from amplifying reference gene primers. Method: immunoSEQ multiplex PCR; TCRdb's copy keeps in-frame clones and lacks some. V and J calls and clone size are given by that table; D and trimming were obtained from the DNA. The data hold 110,000 to 150,000 clones, with 85% to 90% observed a single time. After removal of 4 bases from V and 6 bases from J, the junction contained 12 bases not matched to a gene. This CDR3 is 16 amino acids long. CDR1 is MNHEY and CDR2 is SVGAGI in the germline V gene. This chain joins TRBV6-5 and TRBJ2-7; the match to TRBD2 covers 10 bases. The sequencing sample was made of peripheral blood. This TCR came from a middle-aged woman with acute or convalescent COVID-19. The DNA of the CDR3 is TGTGCCAGCAGTTCGGGACTAGCGAACACACCCTCCGAGCAGTACTTC. Its protein is CASSSGLANTPSEQYF.